This T cell receptor beta chain was sequenced for a study of T cells expressing NK-cell markers. Study summary: The authors derived TCR beta repertoires from sorted CD3+CD56+NKG2C+, CD3+CD56+NKG2C- and CD3+CD56-NKG2C+ T cells. Out of eight donors sequenced, seven tested HCMV-seropositive and the remaining one seronegative.

TCRdb reprocessed the 5' RACE reads and reports one entry per CDR3 protein, with no DNA. The table lists around 380,000 distinct CDR3 sequences. Study-wide points: NKG2C+ dominant clonotype frequencies in more than 5 donors were roughly 1.0-7.5% of CD8+ T cells.

Worth noting for this clonotype: Its antigen is as yet unknown.

Specimen: blood T cells: a sorted CD56 or NKG2C T cell subset, CD4+ or CD8+ T cells, or bulk PBMC T cells (not recorded which). This TCR was recovered from a woman in her 50s in good health.

CDR3 sequence: CSARGTGTAKNIQYF. J is TRBJ2-4 and V is TRBV20-1; as DNA is missing, the TRBD1 call by TCRdb cannot be tested. The CDR3 has 15 residues. Germline V gives CDR1 DFQATT, CDR2 SNEGSKA (reference sequence).